This T cell receptor beta chain was documented in a study of blood T cell repertoires in COVID-19 (dated by TCRdb to the early 2020s). About the full investigation: Samples from collaborators originated in the United States, Italy and Spain and spanned both the acute and convalescent phases of COVID-19. The material from the prospective study consisted of cDNA or gDNA derived from T cells, B-cell-depleted T cells, or PBMCs. Subjects who had been exposed to COVID-19, were actively infected with it, or had recovered from it provided the deeply sampled blood TCRbeta repertoires that made up the dataset. The repertoires were released in a freely available public database intended as a resource for research on the immune response to SARS-CoV-2. The samples were drawn from the first 160 participants of the ongoing ImmuneRACE study and from more than 1,000 subjects provided by 6 global collaborators. A de-identified subject ID, COVID-19 status, age in years and sex were almost always included in the sample metadata. Where HLA class I and class II types were available, the types were taken from metadata supplied by the sample provider, not from assay-based typing.

V is clipped by 4 bases and J by 4 bases, and the sequence between their germline boundaries is 16 bases long. The CDR3 has 15 amino acids, counting the end cysteine and phenylalanine. Of all the DNA, just the CDR3 is kept, 45 bases in frame from base 1. CDR1 LGHDT and CDR2 YNNKEL were looked up in the germline V gene (reference sequence). The immunoSEQ Assay, a bias-controlled multiplex PCR, was used to amplify TCRbeta CDR3 regions from genomic DNA. Per the source publication's procedure: The number of nucleated cells in each sample was estimated from the amplification of reference gene primers within the assay. To quantify the absolute abundance of each unique TCRbeta CDR3 rearrangement, sequence reads were collapsed and filtered. Productive Simpson clonality was computed per sample as the square root of Simpson's diversity index over productive rearrangements. In its TCRdb copy, this immuneACCESS table keeps in-frame sequences only and misses some clones. Where compared with another copy, unresolved V genes explain less than half of these, and the others have no known cause. The DNA was the basis for D and trimming; V, J and clone size are from that table. Counted in this sample were fewer than 200,000 clones; approximately 81% of them appeared once. More than 0.85% of the sample is taken by the ten largest.

For this clone: Its antigen remains undetermined. No quality values exist for individual bases; no much larger clone is one base distant.

Results and caveats for the whole study, not just this receptor: Clinical and demographic metadata were provided uncurated, with the amount varying by source and participant.

Whole blood was collected in K2EDTA tubes by collaborating institutions according to the institutions' own protocols. Collaborator samples were shipped for TCRbeta analysis as frozen whole blood, isolated PBMCs, or DNA extracted from either sample type. The sequence derives from a man aged 35 to 55 with acute or convalescent COVID-19. Sequences were obtained from peripheral blood. The receptor chain draws on TRBV3-1 (or the pseudogene TRBV3-2) and TRBJ1-1; the D region possibly corresponds to TRBD1 (6 bases align). The nucleotide sequence is TGTGCCAGCAGCCCTTCGGGCGGGGGGGCCACTGAAGCTTTCTTT. This codes for CASSPSGGGATEAFF.